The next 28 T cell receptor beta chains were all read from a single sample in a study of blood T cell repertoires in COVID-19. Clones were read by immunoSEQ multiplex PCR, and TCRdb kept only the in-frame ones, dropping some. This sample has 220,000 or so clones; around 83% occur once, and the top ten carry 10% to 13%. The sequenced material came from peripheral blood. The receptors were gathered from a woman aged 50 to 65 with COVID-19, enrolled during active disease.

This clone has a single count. CDR3 in amino acids: CASRRRDFTNTGELFF. For the CDR3, the DNA is TGCGCCAGCAGAAGACGGGACTTTACGAACACCGGGGAGCTGTTTTTT. V gene TRBV5-1 combines with J gene TRBJ2-2; D is perhaps TRBD2 (6 bases). Germline-derived CDR1 and CDR2 are SGHRS and YFSETQ. Trimming took 5 bases from V and 0 from J, leaving 14 bases between them. This CDR3 region has 16 residues.

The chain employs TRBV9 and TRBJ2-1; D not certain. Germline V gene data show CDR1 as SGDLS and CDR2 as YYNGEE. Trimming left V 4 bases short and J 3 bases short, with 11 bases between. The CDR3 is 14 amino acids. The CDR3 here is CASSQREYYNEQFF. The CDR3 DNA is TGTGCCAGCAGCCAGCGTGAATACTACAATGAGCAGTTCTTC.

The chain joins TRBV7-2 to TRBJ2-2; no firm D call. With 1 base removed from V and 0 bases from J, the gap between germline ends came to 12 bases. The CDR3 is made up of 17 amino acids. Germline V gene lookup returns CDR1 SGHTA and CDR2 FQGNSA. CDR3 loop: CASSLDLWQSNTGELFF. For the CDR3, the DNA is TGTGCCAGCAGCTTAGATTTATGGCAGTCGAACACCGGGGAGCTGTTTTTT.

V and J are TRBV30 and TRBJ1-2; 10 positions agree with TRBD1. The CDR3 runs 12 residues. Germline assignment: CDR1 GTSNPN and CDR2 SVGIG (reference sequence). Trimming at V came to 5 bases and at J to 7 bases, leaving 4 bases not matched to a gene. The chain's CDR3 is CAWSRDRGGYTF. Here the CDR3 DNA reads TGTGCCTGGTCCCGGGACAGGGGTGGCTACACCTTC.

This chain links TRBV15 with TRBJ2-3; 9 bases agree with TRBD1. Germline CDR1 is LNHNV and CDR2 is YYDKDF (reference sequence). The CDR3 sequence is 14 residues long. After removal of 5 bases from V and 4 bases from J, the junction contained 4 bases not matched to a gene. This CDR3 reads CATSPRQGADTQYF. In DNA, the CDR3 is TGTGCCACCAGCCCAAGACAGGGGGCAGATACGCAGTATTTT. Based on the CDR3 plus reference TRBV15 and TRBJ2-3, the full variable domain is DAMVIQNPRYQVTQFGKPVTLSCSQTLNHNVMYWYQQKSSQAPKLLFHYYDKDFNNEADTPDNFQSRRPNTSFCFLDIRSPGLGDTAMYLCATSPRQGADTQYFGPGTRLTVL.

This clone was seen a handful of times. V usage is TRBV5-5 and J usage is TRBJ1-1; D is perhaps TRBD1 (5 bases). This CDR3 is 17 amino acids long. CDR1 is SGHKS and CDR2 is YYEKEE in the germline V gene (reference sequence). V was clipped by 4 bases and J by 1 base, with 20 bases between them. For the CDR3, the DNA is TGTGCCAGCAGCCCCACGAACCAGGGACTGCAGAACACTGAAGCTTTCTTT. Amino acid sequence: CASSPTNQGLQNTEAFF.

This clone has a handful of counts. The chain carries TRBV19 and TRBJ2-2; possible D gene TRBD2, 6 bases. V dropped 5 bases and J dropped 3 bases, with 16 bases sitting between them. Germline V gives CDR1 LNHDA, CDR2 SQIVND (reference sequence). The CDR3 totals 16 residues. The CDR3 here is CASSGLGTYYTGELFF. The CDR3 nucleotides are TGTGCCAGTAGTGGGCTCGGGACTTACTACACCGGGGAGCTGTTTTTT.

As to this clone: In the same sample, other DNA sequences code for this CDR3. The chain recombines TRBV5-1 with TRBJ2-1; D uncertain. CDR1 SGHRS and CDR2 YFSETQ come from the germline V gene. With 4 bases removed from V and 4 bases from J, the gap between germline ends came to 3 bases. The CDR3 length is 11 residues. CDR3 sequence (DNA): TGCGCCAGCAGCCTATACAATGAGCAGTTCTTC. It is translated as CASSLYNEQFF.

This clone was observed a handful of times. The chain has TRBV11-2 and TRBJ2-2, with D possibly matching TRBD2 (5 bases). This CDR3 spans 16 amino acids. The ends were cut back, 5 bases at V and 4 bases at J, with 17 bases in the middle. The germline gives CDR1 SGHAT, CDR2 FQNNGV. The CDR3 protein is CASSSRPTGGTGELFF. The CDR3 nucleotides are TGTGCCAGCAGCAGCCGGCCCACCGGAGGCACCGGGGAGCTGTTTTTT. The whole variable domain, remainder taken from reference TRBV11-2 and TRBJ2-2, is EAGVAQSPRYKIIEKRQSVAFWCNPISGHATLYWYQQILGQGPKLLIQFQNNGVVDDSQLPKDRFSAERLKGVDSTLKIQPAKLEDSAVYLCASSSRPTGGTGELFFGEGSRLTVL.

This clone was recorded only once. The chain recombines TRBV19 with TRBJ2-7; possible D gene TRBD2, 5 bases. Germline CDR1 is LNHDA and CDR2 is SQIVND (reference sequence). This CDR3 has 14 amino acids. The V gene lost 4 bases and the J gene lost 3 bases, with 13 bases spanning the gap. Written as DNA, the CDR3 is TGTGCCAGTAGTACCAGCGGAATCGTCTACGAGCAGTACTTC. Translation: CASSTSGIVYEQYF. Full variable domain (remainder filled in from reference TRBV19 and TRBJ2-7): DGGITQSPKYLFRKEGQNVTLSCEQNLNHDAMYWYRQDPGQGLRLIYYSQIVNDFQKGDIAEGYSVSREKKESFPLTVTSAQKNPTAFYLCASSTSGIVYEQYFGPGTRLTVT.

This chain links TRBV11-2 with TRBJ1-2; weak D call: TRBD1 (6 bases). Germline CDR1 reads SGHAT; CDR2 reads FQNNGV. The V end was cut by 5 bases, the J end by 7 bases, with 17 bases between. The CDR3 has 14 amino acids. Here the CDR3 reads CASSLGGARSGYTF. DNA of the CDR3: TGTGCCAGCAGCCTTGGGGGGGCCAGATCTGGCTACACCTTC.

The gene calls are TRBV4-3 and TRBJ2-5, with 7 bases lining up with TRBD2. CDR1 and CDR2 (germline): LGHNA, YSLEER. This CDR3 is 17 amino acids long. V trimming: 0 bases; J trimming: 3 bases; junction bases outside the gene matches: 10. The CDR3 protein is CASSQDRNVGGKETQYF. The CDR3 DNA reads TGCGCCAGCAGCCAAGATCGTAACGTCGGGGGGAAAGAGACCCAGTACTTC.

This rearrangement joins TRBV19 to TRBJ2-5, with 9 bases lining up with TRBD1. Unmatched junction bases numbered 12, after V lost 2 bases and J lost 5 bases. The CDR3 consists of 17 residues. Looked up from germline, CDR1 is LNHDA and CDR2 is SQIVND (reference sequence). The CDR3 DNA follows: TGTGCCAGTAGTATAACCCCATTGACAGGGGGTGGGGAGACCCAGTACTTC. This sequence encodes CASSITPLTGGGETQYF.

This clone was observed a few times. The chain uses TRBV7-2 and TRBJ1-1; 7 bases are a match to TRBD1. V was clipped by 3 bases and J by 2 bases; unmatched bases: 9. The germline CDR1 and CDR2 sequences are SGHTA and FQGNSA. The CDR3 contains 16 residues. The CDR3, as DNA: TGTGCCAGCAGCTTTTCCGGGACAGCGACCAACACTGAAGCTTTCTTT. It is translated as CASSFSGTATNTEAFF.

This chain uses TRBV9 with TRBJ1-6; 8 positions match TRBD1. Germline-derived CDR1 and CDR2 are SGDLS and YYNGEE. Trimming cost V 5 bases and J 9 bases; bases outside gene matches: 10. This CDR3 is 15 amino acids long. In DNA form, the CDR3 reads TGTGCCAGCAGTGAGGACAGGGTATTAAGTTCACCCCTCCACTTT. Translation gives CASSEDRVLSSPLHF. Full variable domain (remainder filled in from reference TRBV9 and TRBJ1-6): DSGVTQTPKHLITATGQRVTLRCSPRSGDLSVYWYQQSLDQGLQFLIQYYNGEERAKGNILERFSAQQFPDLHSELNLSSLELGDSALYFCASSEDRVLSSPLHFGNGTRLTVT.

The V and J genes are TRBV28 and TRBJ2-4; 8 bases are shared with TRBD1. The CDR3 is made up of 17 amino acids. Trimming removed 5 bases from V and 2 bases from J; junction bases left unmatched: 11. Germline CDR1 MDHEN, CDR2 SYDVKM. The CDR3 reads CASSPGQGRLPKNIQYF. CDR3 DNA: TGTGCCAGCAGTCCTGGACAGGGAAGATTGCCCAAAAACATTCAGTACTTC.

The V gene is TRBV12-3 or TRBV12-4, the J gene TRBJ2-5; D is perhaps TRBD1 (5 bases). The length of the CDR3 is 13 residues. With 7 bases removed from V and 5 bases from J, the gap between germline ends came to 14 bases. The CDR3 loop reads CASTSGFGETQYF. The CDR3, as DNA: TGTGCCAGCACCTCAGGGTTTGGGGAGACCCAGTACTTC.

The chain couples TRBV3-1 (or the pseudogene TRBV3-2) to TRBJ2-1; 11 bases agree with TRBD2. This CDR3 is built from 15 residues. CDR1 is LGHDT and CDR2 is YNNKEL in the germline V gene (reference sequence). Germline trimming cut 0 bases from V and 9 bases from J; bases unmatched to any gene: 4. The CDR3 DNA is TGTGCCAGCAGCCAAGATAGCGGGGGGGCGCGTGAGCAGTTCTTC. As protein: CASSQDSGGAREQFF.

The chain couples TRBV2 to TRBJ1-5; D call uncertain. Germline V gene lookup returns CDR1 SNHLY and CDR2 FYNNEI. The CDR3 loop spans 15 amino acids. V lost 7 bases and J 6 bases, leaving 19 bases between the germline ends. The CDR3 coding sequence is TGTGCCAGCAAGGAGGGTGGCGCGGGGAGTCAGCCCCAGCATTTT. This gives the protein CASKEGGAGSQPQHF.

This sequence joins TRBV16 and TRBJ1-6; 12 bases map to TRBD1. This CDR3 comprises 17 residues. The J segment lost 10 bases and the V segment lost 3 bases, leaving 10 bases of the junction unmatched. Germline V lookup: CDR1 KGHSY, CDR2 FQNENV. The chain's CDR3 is CASSQYLGQGATSPLHF. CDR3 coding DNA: TGTGCCAGCAGCCAGTACCTGGGACAGGGGGCAACCTCACCCCTCCACTTT.

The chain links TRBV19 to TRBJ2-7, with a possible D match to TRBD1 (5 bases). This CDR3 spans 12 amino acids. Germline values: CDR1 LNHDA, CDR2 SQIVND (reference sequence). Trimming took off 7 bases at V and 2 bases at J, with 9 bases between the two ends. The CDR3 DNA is TGTGCCAGTATTTCGACAGCCTACGAGCAGTACGTC. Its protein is CASISTAYEQYV.

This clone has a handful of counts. The CDR3, as DNA: TGTGCCAGCAGTGAATTGGCAACCGCCTATGGCTACACCTTC. This codes for CASSELATAYGYTF. The rearrangement joins TRBV2 to TRBJ1-2; D is unresolved. Germline CDR1 reads SNHLY; CDR2 reads FYNNEI. CDR3 length equals 14 residues. Trimming took off 2 bases at V and 4 bases at J, with 11 bases between the two ends.

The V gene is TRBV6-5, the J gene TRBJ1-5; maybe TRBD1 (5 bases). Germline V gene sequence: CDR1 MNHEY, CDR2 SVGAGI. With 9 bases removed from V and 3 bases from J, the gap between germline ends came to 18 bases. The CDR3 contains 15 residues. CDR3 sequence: CASGTFRGLNQPQHF. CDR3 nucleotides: TGTGCCAGTGGGACCTTTAGGGGACTCAATCAGCCCCAGCATTTT.

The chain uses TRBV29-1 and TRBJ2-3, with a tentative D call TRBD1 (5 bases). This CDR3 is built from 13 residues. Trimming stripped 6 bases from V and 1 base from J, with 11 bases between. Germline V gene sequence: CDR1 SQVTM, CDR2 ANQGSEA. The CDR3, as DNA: TGCAGCGTCTCCAGGGATGGCACAGATACGCAGTATTTT. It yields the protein CSVSRDGTDTQYF.

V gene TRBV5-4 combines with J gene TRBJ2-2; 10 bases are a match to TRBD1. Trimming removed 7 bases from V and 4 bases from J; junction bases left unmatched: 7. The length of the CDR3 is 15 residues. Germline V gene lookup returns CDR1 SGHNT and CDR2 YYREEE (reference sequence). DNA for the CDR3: TGTGCCAGCGGAACCGGGACAGGGGCCACCGGGGAGCTGTTTTTT. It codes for CASGTGTGATGELFF.

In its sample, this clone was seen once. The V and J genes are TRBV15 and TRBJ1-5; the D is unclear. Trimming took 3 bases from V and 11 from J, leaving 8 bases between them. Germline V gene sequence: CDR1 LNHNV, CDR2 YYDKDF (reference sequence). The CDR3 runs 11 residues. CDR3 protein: CATSSGRAQHF. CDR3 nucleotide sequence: TGTGCCACCAGCAGCGGGAGAGCCCAGCATTTT.

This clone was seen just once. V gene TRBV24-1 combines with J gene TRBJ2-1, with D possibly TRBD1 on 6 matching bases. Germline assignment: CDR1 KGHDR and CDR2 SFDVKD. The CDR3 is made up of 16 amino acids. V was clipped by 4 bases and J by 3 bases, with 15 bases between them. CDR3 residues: CATSEARTVSYNEQFF. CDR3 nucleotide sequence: TGTGCCACCAGTGAGGCTCGGACAGTTAGCTACAATGAGCAGTTCTTC.

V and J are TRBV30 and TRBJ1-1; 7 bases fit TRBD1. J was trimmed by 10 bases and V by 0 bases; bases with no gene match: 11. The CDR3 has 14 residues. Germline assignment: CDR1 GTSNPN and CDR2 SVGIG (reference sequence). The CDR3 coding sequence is TGTGCCTGGAGTGTACTATCTGGGACAGCCGGAGCTTTCTTT. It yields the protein CAWSVLSGTAGAFF. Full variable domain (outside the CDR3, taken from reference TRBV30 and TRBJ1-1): SQTIHQWPATLVQPVGSPLSLECTVEGTSNPNLYWYRQAAGRGLQLLFYSVGIGQISSEVPQNLSASRPQDRQFILSSKKLLLSDSGFYLCAWSVLSGTAGAFFGQGTRLTVV.